What follows are 22 T cell receptor beta chains derived from one specimen sequenced in a study of blood T cell repertoires in COVID-19. Assay used: immunoSEQ multiplex PCR; TCRdb lists only in-frame clones, some missing. The table lists fewer than 85,000 clones, around 91% of them singletons, with under 1.1% in the top ten. Material for sequencing was peripheral blood. These receptors were collected from a woman aged 45-65 years in a cohort sampled during active COVID-19.

This chain joins TRBV11-2 and TRBJ2-7, with TRBD1 matching over 7 bases. The germline V gene has CDR1 SGHAT and CDR2 FQNNGV. The CDR3 loop spans 15 amino acids. J was trimmed by 4 bases and V by 3 bases; bases with no gene match: 9. In DNA, the CDR3 is TGTGCCAGCAGCTTCTCACAGGGGTTTTCGTACGAGCAGTACTTC. This codes for CASSFSQGFSYEQYF. Looking up the rest from reference TRBV11-2 and TRBJ2-7 gives the full variable domain: EAGVAQSPRYKIIEKRQSVAFWCNPISGHATLYWYQQILGQGPKLLIQFQNNGVVDDSQLPKDRFSAERLKGVDSTLKIQPAKLEDSAVYLCASSFSQGFSYEQYFGPGTRLTVT.

The gene calls are TRBV28 and TRBJ2-7, with TRBD1 identical over 9 bases. The CDR3 runs to 12 residues. Germline CDR1 MDHEN, CDR2 SYDVKM. The V segment lost 7 bases and the J segment 5 bases; nucleotides outside the gene matches: 3. DNA of the CDR3: TGTGCCAGCACCTACAGGGGGCACGAGCAGTACTTC. Its protein product is CASTYRGHEQYF.

The rearrangement joins TRBV6-5 to TRBJ1-5; 7 bases map to TRBD1. The CDR3 totals 14 residues. The V gene's germline CDR1 is MNHEY and CDR2 SVGAGI. J was trimmed by 5 bases and V by 2 bases; bases with no gene match: 3. The chain's CDR3 is CASSYRQGDQPQHF. The CDR3 bases are TGTGCCAGCAGTTACAGGCAGGGGGATCAGCCCCAGCATTTT.

This chain joins TRBV9 and TRBJ1-5; the match to TRBD1 covers 7 bases. The V gene end was trimmed by 4 bases and the J gene end by 6 bases; junction bases not matched to a gene: 10. From germline, CDR1 is SGDLS and CDR2 YYNGEE. This CDR3 contains 15 residues. CDR3 nucleotide sequence: TGTGCCAGCAGCACCGGACAGGCGACCGGTCAGCCCCAGCATTTT. Protein product: CASSTGQATGQPQHF.

The V and J genes are TRBV5-4 and TRBJ2-7; tentative D call: TRBD1 (5 bases). This CDR3 spans 12 amino acids. CDR1 is SGHNT and CDR2 is YYREEE in the germline V gene (reference sequence). The V gene lost 1 base and the J gene lost 6 bases, with 8 bases spanning the gap. In DNA form, the CDR3 reads TGTGCCAGCAGCTTGTCCAGGGCCGAGCAGTACTTC. Its translation: CASSLSRAEQYF.

The rearrangement uses TRBV2 and TRBJ2-7, with a weak D call TRBD2 (6 bases). Deletions cut 6 bases from V and 6 bases from J, with 12 bases between. Germline assignment: CDR1 SNHLY and CDR2 FYNNEI. The CDR3 length is 12 residues. In DNA, the CDR3 is TGTGCCAGCAGGCGTGGAGGGCTCGAGCAGTACTTC. Translated: CASRRGGLEQYF.

This clone showed up just once. J is TRBJ2-7 and V is TRBV4-1, with 7 bases identical to TRBD2. The CDR3 length is 14 residues. Germline assignment: CDR1 MGHRA and CDR2 YSYEKL. J was trimmed by 3 bases and V by 5 bases; bases with no gene match: 7. The CDR3 bases are TGCGCCAGCAGCTCAGGAGAGCGGGGCTACGAGCAGTACTTC. This sequence encodes CASSSGERGYEQYF.

The chain joins TRBV5-5 to TRBJ1-5, with D unresolved. In germline, CDR1 is SGHKS, CDR2 YYEKEE (reference sequence). V lost 4 bases and J lost 2, with 13 bases in between. This CDR3 has 15 amino acids. The DNA of the CDR3 is TGTGCCAGCAGCCTGGATCGGGGTGGCAATCAGCCCCAGCATTTT. It codes for CASSLDRGGNQPQHF.

The chain recombines TRBV3-1 (or the pseudogene TRBV3-2) with TRBJ2-1, with TRBD2 identical over 10 bases. V trimming: 2 bases; J trimming: 7 bases; junction bases outside the gene matches: 2. This CDR3 spans 14 amino acids. The germline V gene encodes CDR1 LGHDT and CDR2 YNNKEL (reference sequence). The CDR3 sequence: CASSQPGLANEQFF. In DNA, the CDR3 is TGTGCCAGCAGCCAACCGGGACTAGCGAATGAGCAGTTCTTC.

The chain combines TRBV14 with TRBJ1-6; D gene uncertain. Trimming took off 1 base at V and 14 bases at J, with 12 bases between the two ends. Per the germline V gene, CDR1 is SGHDN and CDR2 is FVKESK. The CDR3 is 13 residues long. The CDR3 DNA reads as TGTGCCAGCAGCCAAGGAAGAGGGAGAACCCTCCACTTT. Its protein is CASSQGRGRTLHF. Drawing the rest from reference TRBV14 and TRBJ1-6, the complete variable domain is EAGVTQFPSHSVIEKGQTVTLRCDPISGHDNLYWYRRVMGKEIKFLLHFVKESKQDESGMPNNRFLAERTGGTYSTLKVQPAELEDSGVYFCASSQGRGRTLHFGNGTRLTVT.

The CDR3 is CASSLGQGGAFF. The CDR3 DNA is TGCGCCAGCAGCCTAGGACAGGGTGGGGCTTTCTTT. This chain links TRBV5-1 with TRBJ1-1; 8 nucleotides line up with TRBD1. The CDR3 contains 12 residues. Germline values: CDR1 SGHRS, CDR2 YFSETQ. J lost 11 bases, V lost 4 bases, and 7 bases had no gene match.

The chain carries TRBV19 and TRBJ1-4; 7 bases match TRBD1. Germline V CDR1 and CDR2: LNHDA, SQIVND (reference sequence). Trimming removed 5 bases from V and 4 bases from J; junction bases left unmatched: 7. The CDR3 has 15 amino acids. CDR3 sequence reads: CASSAYRGLNEKLFF. The CDR3 coding sequence is TGTGCCAGTAGTGCCTACAGGGGCCTTAATGAAAAACTGTTTTTT.

The chain couples TRBV10-1 to TRBJ2-7; D remains ambiguous. The germline V gene has CDR1 WNHNN and CDR2 SYGVQD (reference sequence). V lost 0 bases to trimming and J lost 5 bases, with 11 bases between them. The CDR3 consists of 14 residues. The CDR3 DNA follows: TGCGCCAGCAGTGAGTCGGTGATCTCGGACGAGCAGTACTTC. The encoded protein is CASSESVISDEQYF.

The rearrangement joins TRBV6-6 to TRBJ2-3, with TRBD2 matching 13 bases. J gave up 3 bases and V 6 bases, and 6 bases lay outside the gene matches. Germline V gene data show CDR1 as MNHNY and CDR2 as SVGAGI (reference sequence). This CDR3 is 16 amino acids long. The CDR3 DNA reads as TGTGCCAGCAGAGACCCGACTAGCGGGAGGACAGATACGCAGTATTTT. Its translation is CASRDPTSGRTDTQYF.

The chain links TRBV18 to TRBJ2-1, with a weak D call TRBD2 (6 bases). Germline V lookup: CDR1 KGHSH, CDR2 LQKENI. Trimming shortened V by 2 bases and J by 3 bases, and 14 bases separated the two germline ends. The CDR3 totals 16 residues. For the CDR3, the DNA is TGTGCCAGCTCACCATTTGCGGGGCAGAACTACAATGAGCAGTTCTTC. This gives the protein CASSPFAGQNYNEQFF.

This clone was observed a handful of times. This CDR3 is also generated by other DNA sequences in the sample. The rearrangement uses TRBV14 and TRBJ2-3; D remains unclear. This CDR3 has 14 residues. V lost 4 bases, J lost 1 base, and 9 bases lay in between. In germline, CDR1 is SGHDN, CDR2 FVKESK. CDR3 DNA: TGTGCCAGCAGCCCCCTAACAGGCACAGATACGCAGTATTTT. It is translated as CASSPLTGTDTQYF.

J is TRBJ1-2 and V is TRBV28; 7 nucleotides align to TRBD1. The germline V gene encodes CDR1 MDHEN and CDR2 SYDVKM. The CDR3 is made up of 14 amino acids. The junction had 5 bases not matched to a gene; V was cut back by 6 bases and J by 1 base. CDR3 bases: TGTGCCAGCAGCGCCGGGACAGATAACTATGGCTACACCTTC. This sequence encodes CASSAGTDNYGYTF.

This chain connects TRBV6-1 to TRBJ2-7, with D possibly TRBD2 on 5 matching bases. The V and J ends lost 2 bases and 3 bases respectively, with 14 bases between them. The CDR3 spans 15 residues. Germline CDR1 reads MNHNS; CDR2 reads SASEGT. In DNA form, the CDR3 reads TGTGCCAGCAGTGAATGGTTGGGAGATAACTACGAGCAGTACTTC. Its protein product is CASSEWLGDNYEQYF.

The V and J genes are TRBV7-9 and TRBJ2-1, with TRBD2 identical over 13 bases. V shed 2 bases and J 8 bases; nucleotides not matched to a gene: 12. Germline CDR1 is SEHNR and CDR2 is FQNEAQ (reference sequence). The CDR3 has 18 residues. The CDR3, as DNA: TGTGCCAGCAGCTTACCCTTTCGGACTAGCGGGAGTAGGGATGAGCAGTTCTTC. Translating it yields CASSLPFRTSGSRDEQFF.

This CDR3 is CASTKMGGSADTQYF. As DNA, the CDR3 is TGTGCCAGCACTAAAATGGGCGGGAGTGCAGATACGCAGTATTTT. The V call is TRBV5-4, the J call TRBJ2-3; TRBD2 agrees at 7 bases. The CDR3 consists of 15 residues. V trimming: 6 bases; J trimming: 4 bases; junction bases outside the gene matches: 11. Germline assignment: CDR1 SGHNT and CDR2 YYREEE (reference sequence).

The chain has TRBV3-1 (or the pseudogene TRBV3-2) and TRBJ1-3; D is perhaps TRBD1 (5 bases). Trimming took off 1 base at V and 4 bases at J, with 11 bases between the two ends. Germline CDR1 reads LGHDT; CDR2 reads YNNKEL (reference sequence). This CDR3 is 15 amino acids long. CDR3 DNA sequence: TGTGCCAGCAGCCAAGGCGGGGACTTAGGAAACACCATATATTTT. Amino acids: CASSQGGDLGNTIYF.

The chain links TRBV14 to TRBJ1-4, with a tentative D call TRBD1 (5 bases). The CDR3 spans 13 residues. The ends were cut back, 3 bases at V and 13 bases at J, with 15 bases in the middle. Germline CDR1 is SGHDN and CDR2 is FVKESK. Here the CDR3 reads CASSHGPSGGLFF. DNA of the CDR3: TGTGCCAGCAGCCACGGACCGTCGGGGGGACTGTTTTTT.